This entry concerns a single T cell receptor beta chain. Per the original methods: Cell counts per sample came from amplifying reference gene primers. This table comes from immunoSEQ multiplex PCR, and its TCRdb copy is limited to in-frame clones, with some not included. Clone size and V and J calls were adopted from that table, with D and trimming inferred from the DNA. This sample has some 150,000 clones; roughly 80% occur once, and the top ten carry 7% to 9%. These data are taken from a study of blood T cell repertoires in COVID-19. Overall study: T cells, B-cell-depleted T cells, or PBMCs provided the cDNA or gDNA that served as material.

The sequence was obtained from a man in his fifties or sixties with active or convalescent COVID-19. The sequenced sample consisted of peripheral blood.

CDR3 protein: CASSPLTGGQYF. CDR3 in DNA: TGTGCCAGCAGCCCATTGACAGGGGGGCAGTACTTC. V usage is TRBV28 and J usage is TRBJ2-7, with 9 bases identical to TRBD1. Germline V gene data show CDR1 as MDHEN and CDR2 as SYDVKM. V lost 6 bases and J lost 9; bases outside the gene matches: 6. This CDR3 spans 12 amino acids.